The rows below give T cell receptor beta chains drawn from one sample of a study of blood T cells in healthy people across ages. TCRdb reanalysed the 5' RACE reads using MiXCR and keeps one entry per CDR3 protein. There are fewer than 950,000 distinct CDR3 sequences in the sample; less than 70% occur only once, and roughly 37% lies in the top ten. Sequencing was carried out using blood. The receptors shown here come from a man aged 80 or over in good health. CDR3s include the opening cysteine and the closing phenylalanine or tryptophan. A D gene is named only where the DNA matches it firmly. Clone sizes are given selectively: once, few, many, or a class where the clone is expanded.

D gene	clone size	V gene	J gene	CDR3 length	CDR3 protein	CDR3 DNA
TRBD1	.	TRBV6-2/TRBV6-3	TRBJ1-4	18	CASRRPGQVLPTNEKLFF	TGTGCCAGCAGAAGACCGGGACAGGTCCTTCCAACTAATGAAAAACTGTTTTTT
TRBD1	.	TRBV27	TRBJ2-7	15	CASSRRQGPQHEQYF	TGTGCCAGCAGTCGGAGACAGGGGCCCCAACATGAGCAGTACTTC
.	.	TRBV16	TRBJ2-3	18	CASSPLGGRLRDTDTQYF	TGTGCCAGCAGCCCTCTTGGGGGGCGTCTAAGGGACACAGATACGCAGTATTTT
.	.	TRBV2	TRBJ1-6	14	CASSLRAGYSPLHF	TGTGCCAGCAGCCTCAGGGCGGGGTATTCACCCCTCCACTTT
TRBD2	.	TRBV20-1	TRBJ2-7	13	CSAKQTSDYEQYF	TGCAGTGCTAAACAAACTAGCGACTACGAGCAGTACTTC
TRBD2	few	TRBV28	TRBJ2-7	15	CASSSNSGRPYEQYF	TGTGCCAGCTCCTCCAACAGCGGGAGGCCCTACGAGCAGTACTTC
.	.	TRBV27	TRBJ2-7	16	CASSSLNRDKDYEQYF	TGTGCCAGCAGTTCCCTAAACCGAGACAAGGATTACGAGCAGTACTTC
.	.	TRBV20-1	TRBJ2-5	15	CSARESPGGLNEQYF	TGCAGTGCTAGAGAGTCTCCGGGGGGCCTTAATGAGCAGTACTTC
.	few	TRBV7-2	TRBJ2-7	14	CASSLGSLSYEQYF	TGTGCCAGCAGCTTAGGCTCACTCTCCTACGAGCAGTACTTC
TRBD2	.	TRBV7-2	TRBJ2-7	15	CASSLAGTSSYEQYF	TGTGCCAGCAGCTTAGCCGGGACTAGCAGCTACGAGCAGTACTTC
.	.	TRBV6-6	TRBJ1-2	16	CASSYSTAGTLYGYTF	TGTGCCAGCAGTTACTCGACGGCAGGGACCCTCTATGGCTACACCTTC
TRBD2	few	TRBV20-1	TRBJ2-5	19	CSATSIRASGRTNQETQYF	TGCAGTGCTACCTCTATCCGGGCTAGCGGGAGGACGAACCAAGAGACCCAGTACTTC
TRBD1	few	TRBV25-1	TRBJ2-7	15	CASSPWTGGLGEQYF	TGTGCCAGCAGTCCTTGGACAGGGGGCCTAGGCGAGCAGTACTTC
TRBD2	.	TRBV10-2	TRBJ2-7	16	CASSGSKREGTYEQYF	TGCGCCAGCAGTGGGTCTAAGCGGGAGGGAACCTACGAGCAGTACTTC
.	.	TRBV20-1	TRBJ2-5	15	CSATQLAGYQETQYF	TGCAGTGCTACACAACTTGCGGGGTACCAAGAGACCCAGTACTTC
TRBD2	.	TRBV6-6	TRBJ2-3	15	CASNLERERTDTQYF	TGTGCCAGCAACCTCGAGCGGGAACGGACAGATACGCAGTATTTT
TRBD2	.	TRBV20-1	TRBJ2-4	15	CTVREGVSSKNIQYF	TGCACCGTCCGGGAGGGAGTCTCGTCCAAAAACATTCAGTACTTC
TRBD1	.	TRBV5-1	TRBJ2-7	14	CASSLATGNGEQYF	TGCGCCAGCAGCTTGGCGACAGGGAACGGGGAGCAGTACTTC
TRBD2	few	TRBV12-5	TRBJ2-5	15	CASGFGREGEETQYF	TGTGCTAGTGGTTTCGGACGGGAGGGTGAAGAGACCCAGTACTTC
.	once	TRBV24-1	TRBJ2-3	13	CATKDGVLDTQYF	TGTGCCACCAAGGATGGGGTGTTGGATACGCAGTATTTT
TRBD1	.	TRBV29-1	TRBJ1-2	15	CSDERDRAANYGYTF	TGCAGCGACGAGAGGGACAGGGCGGCAAACTATGGCTACACCTTC
TRBD1	.	TRBV2	TRBJ1-2	15	CASRGEQTGNYGYTF	TGTGCCAGCAGGGGGGAGCAGACAGGGAACTATGGCTACACTTTC
TRBD1	.	TRBV27	TRBJ2-1	15	CASSLRDRGYNEQFF	TGTGCCAGCAGTTTGAGGGACAGGGGTTACAATGAGCAGTTCTTC
.	.	TRBV7-8	TRBJ2-6	16	CASSFTSFSGANVLTF	TGTGCCAGCAGCTTTACTAGCTTCTCTGGGGCCAACGTCCTGACTTTC
.	.	TRBV28	TRBJ2-1	17	CASSLEIAGTLHNEQFF	TGTGCCAGCAGTCTAGAAATCGCCGGGACTCTACACAATGAGCAGTTCTTC
TRBD2	.	TRBV7-9	TRBJ2-3	17	CASSLRREGGAADTQYF	TGTGCCAGCAGCTTACGGCGGGAGGGAGGGGCGGCAGATACGCAGTATTTT
.	.	TRBV7-9	TRBJ2-1	11	CASSGTYEQFF	TGTGCCAGCAGCGGGACCTACGAGCAGTTCTTC
.	few	TRBV28	TRBJ1-2	14	CASSLDSAPYGYTF	TGTGCCAGCAGTTTAGACAGCGCTCCCTATGGCTACACCTTC
.	.	TRBV10-1	TRBJ2-7	14	CASSEPVAYNEQYF	TGCGCCAGCAGTGAGCCTGTTGCCTACAATGAGCAGTACTTC
TRBD2	few	TRBV29-1	TRBJ2-3	11	CSVEGGTSPYF	TGCAGCGTTGAAGGGGGGACTAGCCCGTATTTT
TRBD2	.	TRBV6-5	TRBJ2-7	13	CASSAGLAAKQYF	TGTGCCAGCAGTGCCGGACTAGCGGCGAAGCAGTACTTC
TRBD1	.	TRBV20-1	TRBJ1-5	14	CSAPQGGQSQPQHF	TGCAGTGCTCCCCAGGGGGGACAAAGTCAGCCCCAGCATTTT
TRBD1	.	TRBV28	TRBJ2-1	16	CASSFHGTGSHNEQFF	TGTGCCAGCAGCTTCCACGGGACAGGGTCCCACAATGAGCAGTTCTTC
.	.	TRBV5-1	TRBJ2-6	15	CASSLTHSGANVLTF	TGCGCCAGCAGCTTGACACACTCTGGGGCCAACGTCCTGACTTTC
.	.	TRBV3-1	TRBJ2-7	14	CASSYAGGLYEQYF	TGTGCCAGCAGCTATGCTGGCGGCCTCTACGAGCAGTACTTC
.	.	TRBV9	TRBJ2-7	14	CASSPTHNLYEQYF	TGTGCCAGCAGCCCGACCCACAACCTATACGAGCAGTACTTC
TRBD2	few	TRBV28	TRBJ2-7	14	CASSALASGSDQYF	TGTGCCAGCAGTGCCCTGGCTAGCGGGAGTGACCAGTACTTC
TRBD1	.	TRBV12-3/TRBV12-4	TRBJ1-2	13	CASSGTAADGYTF	TGTGCCAGCAGCGGGACAGCCGCGGATGGCTACACCTTC
.	.	TRBV21-1	TRBJ2-5	17	CASSKRGNETNQETQYF	TGTGCCAGCAGCAAACGAGGAAACGAGACGAACCAAGAGACCCAGTACTTC
TRBD2	.	TRBV5-1	TRBJ2-7	14	CASSLKTSGFEQYF	TGCGCCAGCAGCTTGAAGACTAGCGGTTTCGAGCAGTACTTC
.	.	TRBV7-2	TRBJ2-5	14	CASSSLLGGETQYF	TGTGCCAGCAGCTCATTGCTTGGAGGGGAGACCCAGTACTTC
.	.	TRBV28	TRBJ2-7	12	CATGEGWYEQYF	TGTGCCACCGGAGAAGGGTGGTACGAGCAGTACTTC
TRBD2	few	TRBV9	TRBJ2-2	15	CASSVASGSTGELFF	TGTGCCAGCAGCGTAGCTAGCGGGAGCACCGGGGAGCTGTTTTTT
TRBD2	once	TRBV20-1	TRBJ2-7	14	CSAALTSGGYEQYF	TGCAGTGCCGCCTTGACTAGCGGGGGTTACGAGCAGTACTTC
.	.	TRBV27	TRBJ2-3	17	CASSLLMTGGQPYTQYF	TGTGCCAGCAGCCTTCTTATGACGGGGGGCCAGCCCTATACGCAGTATTTT
.	.	TRBV29-1	TRBJ2-4	13	CSVVVPAKNIQYF	TGCAGCGTTGTAGTTCCAGCCAAAAACATTCAGTACTTC
.	few	TRBV28	TRBJ2-7	15	CASPPAVTSSYEQYF	TGTGCTTCGCCCCCGGCAGTCACTAGTTCCTACGAGCAGTACTTC